The T cell receptor beta chain described here comes from a study of blood T cells in healthy people across ages. CDR1 MNHEY and CDR2 SVGEGT come from the germline V gene. This CDR3 region has 13 residues. V was cut by 7 bases and J by 4 bases, with 12 bases left in between. Concerning this clonotype itself: Its target is unknown.

With a J-beta primer mix and a sample-barcoded 5' primer, a second PCR ran roughly 7 to 11 cycles. There were at least 2.5 million CDR3-containing paired-end reads obtained from each sample. TCRdb reprocessed the 5' RACE reads with MiXCR, giving one entry per CDR3 protein. The table includes hundreds of thousands of distinct CDR3 sequences, over 45% detected once. General study results and limits: It was not known whether donors were CMV positive (a possible confounder of expanded clonotype changes).

The J gene is TRBJ2-3, the V gene TRBV6-2 or TRBV6-3; maybe TRBD2 (6 bases). Sample: blood. The TCR was taken from a man aged 25-45 years in good health. CDR3 DNA: TGTGCCAGCACGACTAGGTACCCAGATACGCAGTATTTT. Protein: CASTTRYPDTQYF.